This T cell receptor (beta chain) was retrieved from a study of blood T cell repertoires in COVID-19. Measured with immunoSEQ multiplex PCR; TCRdb has only the in-frame clones, and not every one. Of roughly 250,000 clones listed, about 87% are singletons. This TCR derives from a man in his sixties who had recovered from COVID-19. Sample: peripheral blood.

The CDR3 region is CASSPGQGVSTDTQYF. CDR3 coding DNA: TGTGCCAGCAGCCCGGGACAGGGGGTAAGCACAGATACGCAGTATTTT. This chain connects TRBV4-2 to TRBJ2-3; 11 nucleotides match TRBD1. V shed 4 bases and J 0 bases; nucleotides not matched to a gene: 3. The CDR3 covers 16 residues. Per the germline V gene, CDR1 is LGHNA and CDR2 is YNFKEQ.